This T cell receptor beta chain came from a study of T cells in localized non-small cell lung cancer. The CDR3 consists of 18 residues. Findings and caveats of the study: For the top 100 tumor clones, a median about 56 also appeared in adjacent lung. Only one tumor region was sequenced, so heterogeneity remains possible. Elevated blood T cell density was associated with longer overall survival.

In the case of this clone: The antigen remains unidentified.

Assay used: immunoSEQ multiplex PCR; TCRdb lists only in-frame clones, some missing. This sample has tens of thousands of clones, with about 88% found just once. This chain joins TRBV21-1 and TRBJ2-1. TRBV21-1 is a listed pseudogene. The source was PBMCs, collected before any cancer treatment. This TCR derives from a man aged 40 to 75 with stage II squamous cell lung carcinoma. The CDR3 reads CASSNSLRRAPTYNEQFF. CDR3 bases: TGTGCCAGCAGCAACAGTCTCCGACGGGCCCCCACCTACAATGAGCAGTTCTTC.